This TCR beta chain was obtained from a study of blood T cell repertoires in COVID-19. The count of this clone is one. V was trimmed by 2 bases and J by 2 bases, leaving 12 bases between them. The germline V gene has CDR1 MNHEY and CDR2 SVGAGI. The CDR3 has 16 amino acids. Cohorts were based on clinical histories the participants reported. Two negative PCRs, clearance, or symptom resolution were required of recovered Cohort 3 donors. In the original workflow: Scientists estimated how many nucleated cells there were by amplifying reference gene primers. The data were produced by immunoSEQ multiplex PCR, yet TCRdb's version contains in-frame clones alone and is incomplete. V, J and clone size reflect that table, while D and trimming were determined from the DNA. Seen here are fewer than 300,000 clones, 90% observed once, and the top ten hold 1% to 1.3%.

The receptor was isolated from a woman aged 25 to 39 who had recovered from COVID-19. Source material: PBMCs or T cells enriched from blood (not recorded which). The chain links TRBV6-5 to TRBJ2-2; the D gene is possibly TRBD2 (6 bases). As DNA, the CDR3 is TGTGCCAGCAGTTACGGGGACTCCTTTAACACCGGGGAGCTGTTTTTT. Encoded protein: CASSYGDSFNTGELFF.